These T cell receptor beta chains were read from a single sample in a study of shared clonotypes between healthy human individuals. Clones were sequenced by immunoSEQ multiplex PCR, and TCRdb holds only the in-frame ones, with some missing. The data show under 1 million clones, roughly 96% seen once. Sequencing input: naive CD8+ T cells sorted from blood. The receptors here all came from a man in his thirties or forties in good health. The CDR3 runs from the conserved cysteine through the conserved F or W.

cdr3_aa j_call v_call
CASSLEGSGYTF TRBJ1-2 TRBV7-9
CATSRDGKWNEQYF TRBJ2-7 TRBV15
CASSLTGAVNEQFF TRBJ2-1 TRBV7-9
CASSSRTGPKFVYEQYF TRBJ2-7 TRBV7-9
CASSLRGDSYEQYF TRBJ2-7 TRBV18
CASSYSPMGPYNEQFF TRBJ2-1 TRBV6-6
CASSETGYQPQHF TRBJ1-5 TRBV7-9
CASSQSNEQFF TRBJ2-1 TRBV6-5
CASSPLPGSEGETQYF TRBJ2-5 TRBV7-9
CASSVEGGTSSYEQYF TRBJ2-7 TRBV9
CASSVDDGINEQFF TRBJ2-1 TRBV9
CSARTENIQYF TRBJ2-4 TRBV20-1
CASSQEVGSNQPQHF TRBJ1-5 TRBV4-1
CASTSRGSGDNEQFF TRBJ2-1 TRBV7-9
CASSLDLFDSYEQYF TRBJ2-7 TRBV11-2
CASRGKDADQPQHF TRBJ1-5 TRBV27
CASSPTENYEQYF TRBJ2-7 TRBV18
CSADRENTGELFF TRBJ2-2 TRBV29-1
CASSVAGTGNEKLFF TRBJ1-4 TRBV9
CASRQQGPETQYF TRBJ2-5 TRBV7-6
CASIGERTEAFF TRBJ1-1 TRBV6-5
CASNSEINPLTGELFF TRBJ2-2 TRBV2
CASSLNRGENQPQHF TRBJ1-5 TRBV5-5
CASSVATGGAETQYF TRBJ2-5 TRBV9
CASSFTGGGEQYF TRBJ2-7 TRBV28
CASSLASGLGMNTEAFF TRBJ1-1 TRBV7-6
CATAPTASLTDTQYF TRBJ2-3 TRBV27
CASSLLAGGINEQYF TRBJ2-7 TRBV28
CASSSETAQETQYF TRBJ2-5 TRBV7-9
CASSLLKGTSGTSTDTQYF TRBJ2-3 TRBV5-1
CASSLTREQRTYEQYF TRBJ2-7 TRBV11-1
CASSQVAGSYEQYF TRBJ2-7 TRBV4-1
CASIARRLAGYNEQFF TRBJ2-1 TRBV28
CSVEGIQTKAAFF TRBJ1-1 TRBV29-1
CASSQGVAETGYANTEAFF TRBJ1-1 TRBV4-2
CASSLVVAGSYNEQFF TRBJ2-1 TRBV7-6
CASSPGLNYNEQFF TRBJ2-1 TRBV13
CASKGAAYTAQYF TRBJ2-5 TRBV6-1
CASRLAGYNEQFF TRBJ2-1 TRBV27
CASSPLGGGSPPGEQYF TRBJ2-7 TRBV11-3
CASMDGRETQYF TRBJ2-5 TRBV27
CASVSRDAITGELFF TRBJ2-2 TRBV7-9
CASSLGQRDRGFYEQYF TRBJ2-7 TRBV5-6
CASSLGSGGADTQYF TRBJ2-3 TRBV11-2
CASSPWVGPNYGYTF TRBJ1-2 TRBV6-6
CAIPDTTGGNEKLFF TRBJ1-4 TRBV2
CASSDGQGNEQYF TRBJ2-7 TRBV25-1
CASSKISGQAKNIQYF TRBJ2-4 TRBV7-8
CASSLDRGNSYEQYF TRBJ2-7 TRBV6-1
CASSAGTGAYEQYF TRBJ2-7 TRBV25-1
CASSMVQGSYEQYF TRBJ2-7 TRBV19
CASSSRTSGTGELFF TRBJ2-2 TRBV27